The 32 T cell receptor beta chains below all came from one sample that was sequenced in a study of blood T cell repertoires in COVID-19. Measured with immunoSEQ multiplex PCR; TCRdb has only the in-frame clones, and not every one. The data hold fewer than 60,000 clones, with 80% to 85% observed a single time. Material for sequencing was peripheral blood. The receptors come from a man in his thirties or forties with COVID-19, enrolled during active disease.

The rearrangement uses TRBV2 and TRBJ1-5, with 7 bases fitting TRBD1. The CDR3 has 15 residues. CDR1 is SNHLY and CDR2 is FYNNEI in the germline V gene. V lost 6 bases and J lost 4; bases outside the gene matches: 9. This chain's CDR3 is CASSPSGTANQPQHF. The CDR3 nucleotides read TGTGCCAGCAGCCCCTCCGGGACAGCTAATCAGCCCCAGCATTTT.

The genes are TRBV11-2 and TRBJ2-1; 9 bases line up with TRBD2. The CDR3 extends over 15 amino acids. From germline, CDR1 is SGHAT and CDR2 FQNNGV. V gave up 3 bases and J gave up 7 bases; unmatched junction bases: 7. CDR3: CASSFSSGSRNEQFF. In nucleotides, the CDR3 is TGTGCCAGCAGCTTTAGTAGCGGGAGTAGGAATGAGCAGTTCTTC.

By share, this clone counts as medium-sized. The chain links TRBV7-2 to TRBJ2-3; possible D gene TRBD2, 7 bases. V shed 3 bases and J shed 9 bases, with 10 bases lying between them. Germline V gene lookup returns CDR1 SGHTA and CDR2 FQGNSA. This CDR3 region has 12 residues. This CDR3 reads CASSLGGRTQYF. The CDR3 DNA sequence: TGTGCCAGCAGCTTGGGGGGGCGGACGCAGTATTTT.

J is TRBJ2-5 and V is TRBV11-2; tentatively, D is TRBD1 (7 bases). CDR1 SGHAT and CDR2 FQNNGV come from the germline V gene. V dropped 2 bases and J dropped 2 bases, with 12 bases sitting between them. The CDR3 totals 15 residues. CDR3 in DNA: TGTGCCAGCAGCTTACAGGGGGGAAAACAAGAGACCCAGTACTTC. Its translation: CASSLQGGKQETQYF. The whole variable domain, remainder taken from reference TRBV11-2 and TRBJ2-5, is EAGVAQSPRYKIIEKRQSVAFWCNPISGHATLYWYQQILGQGPKLLIQFQNNGVVDDSQLPKDRFSAERLKGVDSTLKIQPAKLEDSAVYLCASSLQGGKQETQYFGPGTRLLVL.

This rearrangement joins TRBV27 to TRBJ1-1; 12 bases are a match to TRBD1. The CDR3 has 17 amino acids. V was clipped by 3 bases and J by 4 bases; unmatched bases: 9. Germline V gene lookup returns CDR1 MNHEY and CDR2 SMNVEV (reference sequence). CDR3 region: CASSFLGQGARGTEAFF. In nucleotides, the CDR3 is TGTGCCAGCAGTTTCTTGGGACAGGGGGCGCGGGGCACTGAAGCTTTCTTT.

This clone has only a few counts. CDR3 residues: CASSDASADTGELFF. CDR3 bases: TGCGCCAGCAGTGACGCTAGCGCGGACACCGGGGAGCTGTTTTTT. The V call is TRBV10-1, the J call TRBJ2-2, with D possibly TRBD2 on 6 matching bases. Germline V CDR1 and CDR2: WNHNN, SYGVQD (reference sequence). The CDR3 contains 15 residues. V lost 3 bases, J lost 3 bases, and 11 bases lay in between.

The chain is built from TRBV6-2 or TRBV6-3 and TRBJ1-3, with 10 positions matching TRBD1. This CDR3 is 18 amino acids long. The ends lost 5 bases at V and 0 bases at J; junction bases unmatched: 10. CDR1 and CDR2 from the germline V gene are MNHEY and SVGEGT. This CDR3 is CASSPGQGTLLSGNTIYF. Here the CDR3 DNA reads TGTGCCAGCAGTCCGGGACAGGGGACCCTCCTCTCTGGAAACACCATATATTTT.

The CDR3 loop is CASTDRGGNSPLHF. As DNA, the CDR3 is TGTGCCAGCACCGACAGGGGAGGAAATTCACCCCTCCACTTT. This chain connects TRBV7-2 to TRBJ1-6, with 8 bases aligning to TRBD1. J was trimmed by 7 bases and V by 7 bases; bases with no gene match: 6. Germline V gives CDR1 SGHTA, CDR2 FQGNSA. The CDR3 has 14 amino acids.

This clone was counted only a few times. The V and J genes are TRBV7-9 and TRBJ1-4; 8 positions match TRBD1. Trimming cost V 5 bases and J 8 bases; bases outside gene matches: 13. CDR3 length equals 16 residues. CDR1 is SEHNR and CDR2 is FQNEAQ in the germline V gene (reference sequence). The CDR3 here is CASSLLQGTGGEKLFF. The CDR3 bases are TGTGCCAGCAGCCTCCTACAGGGGACAGGTGGCGAAAAACTGTTTTTT.

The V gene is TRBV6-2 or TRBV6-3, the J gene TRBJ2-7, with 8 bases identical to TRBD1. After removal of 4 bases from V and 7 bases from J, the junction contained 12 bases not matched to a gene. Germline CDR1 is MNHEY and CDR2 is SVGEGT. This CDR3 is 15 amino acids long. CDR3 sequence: CASSLTRDRPWEQYF. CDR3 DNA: TGTGCCAGCAGTTTAACCCGGGACAGGCCCTGGGAGCAGTACTTC.

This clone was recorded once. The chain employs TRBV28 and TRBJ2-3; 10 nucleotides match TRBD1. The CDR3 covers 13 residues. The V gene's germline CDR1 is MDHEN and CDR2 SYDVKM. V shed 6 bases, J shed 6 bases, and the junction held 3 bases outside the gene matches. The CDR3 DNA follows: TGTGCCAGCAGGGGACAGGGGTCGGATACGCAGTATTTT. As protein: CASRGQGSDTQYF.

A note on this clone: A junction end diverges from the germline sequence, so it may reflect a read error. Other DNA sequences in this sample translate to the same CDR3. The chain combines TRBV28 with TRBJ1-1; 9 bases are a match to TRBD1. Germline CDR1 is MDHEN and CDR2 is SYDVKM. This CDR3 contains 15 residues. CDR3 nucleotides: TGTGCCACCACGGACAGGGGAGCTTTGAACACTGAGGCTTTCTTT. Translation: CATTDRGALNTEAFF.

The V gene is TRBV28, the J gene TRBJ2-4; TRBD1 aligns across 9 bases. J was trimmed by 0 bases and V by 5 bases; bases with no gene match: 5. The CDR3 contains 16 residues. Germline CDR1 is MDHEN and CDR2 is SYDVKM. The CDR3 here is CASSAGQGLAKNIQYF. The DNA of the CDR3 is TGTGCCAGCAGTGCCGGACAGGGGCTAGCCAAAAACATTCAGTACTTC.

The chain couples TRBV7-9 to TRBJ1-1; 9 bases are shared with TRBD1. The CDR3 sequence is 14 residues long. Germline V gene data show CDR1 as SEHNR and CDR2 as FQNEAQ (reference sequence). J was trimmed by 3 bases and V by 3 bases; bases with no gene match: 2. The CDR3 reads CASSLGQGDTEAFF. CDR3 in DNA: TGTGCCAGCAGCTTGGGACAGGGAGACACTGAAGCTTTCTTT.

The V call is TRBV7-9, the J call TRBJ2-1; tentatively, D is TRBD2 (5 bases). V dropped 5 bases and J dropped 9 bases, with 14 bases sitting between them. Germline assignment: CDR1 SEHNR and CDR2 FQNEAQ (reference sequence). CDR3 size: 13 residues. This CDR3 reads CASSTRGEGEQFF. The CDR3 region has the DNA TGTGCCAGCAGCACAAGAGGTGAGGGTGAGCAGTTCTTC.

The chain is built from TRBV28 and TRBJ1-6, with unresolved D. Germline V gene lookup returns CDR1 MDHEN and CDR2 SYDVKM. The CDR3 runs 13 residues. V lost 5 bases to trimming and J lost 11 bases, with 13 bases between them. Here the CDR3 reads CASSLSPTAPLHF. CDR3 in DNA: TGTGCCAGCAGTCTATCGCCCACGGCACCCCTCCACTTT.

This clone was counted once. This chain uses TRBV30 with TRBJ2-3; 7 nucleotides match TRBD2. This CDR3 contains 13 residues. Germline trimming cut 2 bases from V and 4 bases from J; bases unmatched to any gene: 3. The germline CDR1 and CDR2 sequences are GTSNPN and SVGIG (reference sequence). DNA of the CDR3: TGTGCCTGGAGTATGCTAGCGGCAGATACGCAGTATTTT. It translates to CAWSMLAADTQYF.

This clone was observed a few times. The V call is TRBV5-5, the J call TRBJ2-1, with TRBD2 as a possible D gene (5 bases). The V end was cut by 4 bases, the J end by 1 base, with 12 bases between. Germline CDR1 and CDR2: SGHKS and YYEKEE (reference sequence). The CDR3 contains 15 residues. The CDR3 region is CASSLLATSYNEQFF. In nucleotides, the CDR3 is TGTGCCAGCAGCCTCTTAGCGACTTCCTACAATGAGCAGTTCTTC.

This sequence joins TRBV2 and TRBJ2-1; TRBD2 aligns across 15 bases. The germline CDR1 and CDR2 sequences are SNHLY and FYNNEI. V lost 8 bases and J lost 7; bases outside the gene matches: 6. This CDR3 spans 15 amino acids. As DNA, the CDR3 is TGTGCCAGCGCGACCGGGACTAGCGGGGGGAATGAGCAGTTCTTC. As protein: CASATGTSGGNEQFF.

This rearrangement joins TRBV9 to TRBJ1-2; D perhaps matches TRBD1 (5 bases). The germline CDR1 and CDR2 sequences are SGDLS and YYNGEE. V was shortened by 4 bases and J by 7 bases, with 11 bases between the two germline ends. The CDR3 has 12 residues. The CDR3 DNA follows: TGTGCCAGCAGCTCGACAGTTCTTGGCTACACCTTC. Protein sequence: CASSSTVLGYTF.

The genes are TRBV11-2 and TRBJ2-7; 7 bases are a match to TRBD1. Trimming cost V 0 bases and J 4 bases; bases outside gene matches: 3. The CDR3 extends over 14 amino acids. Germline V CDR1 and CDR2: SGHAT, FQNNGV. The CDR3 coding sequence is TGTGCCAGCAGCTTAGAACAGGGGAATTACGAGCAGTACTTC. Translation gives CASSLEQGNYEQYF.

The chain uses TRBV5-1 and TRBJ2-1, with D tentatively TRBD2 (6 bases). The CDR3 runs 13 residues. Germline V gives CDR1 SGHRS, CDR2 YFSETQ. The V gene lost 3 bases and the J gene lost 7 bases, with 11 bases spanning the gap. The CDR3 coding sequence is TGCGCCAGCAGCTCCCAGCGGGCTAATGAGCAGTTCTTC. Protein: CASSSQRANEQFF.

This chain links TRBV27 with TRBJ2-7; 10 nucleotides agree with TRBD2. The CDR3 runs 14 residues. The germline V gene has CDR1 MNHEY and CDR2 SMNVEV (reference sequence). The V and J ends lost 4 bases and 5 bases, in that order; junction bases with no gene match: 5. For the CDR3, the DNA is TGTGCCAGCAGTTACTCTAGCGGGAGCAACGAGCAGTACTTC. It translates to CASSYSSGSNEQYF.

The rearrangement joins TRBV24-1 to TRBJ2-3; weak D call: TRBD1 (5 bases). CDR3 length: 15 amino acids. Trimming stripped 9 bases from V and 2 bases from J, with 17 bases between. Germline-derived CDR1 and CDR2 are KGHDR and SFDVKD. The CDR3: CATQGSQSATDTQYF. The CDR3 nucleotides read TGTGCCACCCAGGGTTCACAATCCGCCACAGATACGCAGTATTTT.

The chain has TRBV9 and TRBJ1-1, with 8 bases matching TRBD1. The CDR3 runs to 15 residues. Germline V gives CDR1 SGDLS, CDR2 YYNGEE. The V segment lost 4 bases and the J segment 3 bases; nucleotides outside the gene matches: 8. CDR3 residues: CASSPTAGGHTEAFF. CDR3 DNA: TGTGCCAGCAGCCCTACGGCAGGGGGCCACACTGAAGCTTTCTTT.

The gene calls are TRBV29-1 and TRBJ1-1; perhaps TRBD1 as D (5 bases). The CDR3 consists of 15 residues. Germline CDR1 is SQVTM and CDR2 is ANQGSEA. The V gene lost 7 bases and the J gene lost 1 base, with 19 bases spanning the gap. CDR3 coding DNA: TGCAGCGGAACCCAGGGAGGAACTGCGAACACTGAAGCTTTCTTT. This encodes CSGTQGGTANTEAFF.

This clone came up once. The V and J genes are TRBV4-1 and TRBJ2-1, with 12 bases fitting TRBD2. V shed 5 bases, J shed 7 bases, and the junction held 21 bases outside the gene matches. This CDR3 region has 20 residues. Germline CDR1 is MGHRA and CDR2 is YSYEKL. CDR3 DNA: TGCGCCAGCAGCGGTCTAACCCCCCGCTTAGGACTAGCGGGATTTAATGAGCAGTTCTTC. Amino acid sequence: CASSGLTPRLGLAGFNEQFF.

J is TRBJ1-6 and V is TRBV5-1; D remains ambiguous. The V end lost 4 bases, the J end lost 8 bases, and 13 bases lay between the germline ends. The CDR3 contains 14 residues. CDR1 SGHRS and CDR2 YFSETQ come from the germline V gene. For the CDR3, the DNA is TGCGCCAGCAGCGCCGAGGTGGCCGATTCACCCCTCCACTTT. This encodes CASSAEVADSPLHF.

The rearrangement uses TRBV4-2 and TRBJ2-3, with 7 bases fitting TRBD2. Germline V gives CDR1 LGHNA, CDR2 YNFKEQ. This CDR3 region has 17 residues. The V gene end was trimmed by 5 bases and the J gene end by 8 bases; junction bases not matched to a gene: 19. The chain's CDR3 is CASSAPSSGKPWGTQYF. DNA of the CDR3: TGTGCCAGCAGCGCCCCATCAAGCGGGAAGCCATGGGGTACGCAGTATTTT.

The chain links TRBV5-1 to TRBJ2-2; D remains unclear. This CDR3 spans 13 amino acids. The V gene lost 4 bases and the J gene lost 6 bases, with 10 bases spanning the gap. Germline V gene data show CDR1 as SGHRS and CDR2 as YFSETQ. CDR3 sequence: CASSPQSSGELFF. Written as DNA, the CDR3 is TGCGCCAGCAGCCCGCAGTCGTCCGGGGAGCTGTTTTTT.

CDR3 in DNA: TGTGCCAGCAGTGGGAGGGGGGGTGTCGACACTGAAGCTTTCTTT. Protein sequence: CASSGRGGVDTEAFF. The V gene is TRBV2, the J gene TRBJ1-1, with TRBD1 as a possible D gene (6 bases). V was pared by 4 bases and J by 3 bases, with 15 bases between. The CDR3 has 15 amino acids. Per germline, CDR1 SNHLY and CDR2 FYNNEI.

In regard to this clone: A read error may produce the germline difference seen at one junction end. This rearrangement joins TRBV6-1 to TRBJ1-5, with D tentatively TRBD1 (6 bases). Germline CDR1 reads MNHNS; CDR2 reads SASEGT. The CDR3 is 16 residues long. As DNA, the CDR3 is TGTGCCAGCAGTGTTAGACAACGGGACAACGATCAGCCCCGGCATTTT. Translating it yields CASSVRQRDNDQPRHF.